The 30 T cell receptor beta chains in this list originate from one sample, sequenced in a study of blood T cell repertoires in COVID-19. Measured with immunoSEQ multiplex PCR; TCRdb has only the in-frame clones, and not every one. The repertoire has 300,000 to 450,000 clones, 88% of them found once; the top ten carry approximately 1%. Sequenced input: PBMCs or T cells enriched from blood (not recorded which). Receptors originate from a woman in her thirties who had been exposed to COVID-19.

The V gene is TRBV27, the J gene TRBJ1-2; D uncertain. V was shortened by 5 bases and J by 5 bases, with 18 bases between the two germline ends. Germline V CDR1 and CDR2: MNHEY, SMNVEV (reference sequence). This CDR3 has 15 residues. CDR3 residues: CASSPYSAAAYGYTF. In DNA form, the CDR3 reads TGTGCCAGCAGTCCCTACTCGGCCGCGGCGTATGGCTACACCTTC.

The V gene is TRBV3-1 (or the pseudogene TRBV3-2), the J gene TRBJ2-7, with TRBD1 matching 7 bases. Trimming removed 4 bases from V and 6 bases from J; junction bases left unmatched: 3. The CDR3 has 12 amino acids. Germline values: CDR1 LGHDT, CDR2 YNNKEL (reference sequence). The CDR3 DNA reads TGTGCCAGCAGCCGTTACAGGGGCGAGCAGTACTTC. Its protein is CASSRYRGEQYF.

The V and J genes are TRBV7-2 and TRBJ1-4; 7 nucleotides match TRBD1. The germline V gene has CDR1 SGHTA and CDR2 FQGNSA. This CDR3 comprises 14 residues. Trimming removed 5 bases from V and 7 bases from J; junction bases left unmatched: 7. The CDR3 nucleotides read TGTGCCAGCAGCCGGGACAGCTCTAGTGAAAAACTGTTTTTT. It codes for CASSRDSSSEKLFF.

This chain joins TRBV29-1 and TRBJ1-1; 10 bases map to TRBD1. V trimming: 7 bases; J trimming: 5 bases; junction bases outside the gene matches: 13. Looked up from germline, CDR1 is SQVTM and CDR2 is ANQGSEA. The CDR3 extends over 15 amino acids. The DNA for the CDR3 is TGCAGCGGCGACTCAACTGGGACAGGGGATACTGAAGCTTTCTTT. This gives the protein CSGDSTGTGDTEAFF.

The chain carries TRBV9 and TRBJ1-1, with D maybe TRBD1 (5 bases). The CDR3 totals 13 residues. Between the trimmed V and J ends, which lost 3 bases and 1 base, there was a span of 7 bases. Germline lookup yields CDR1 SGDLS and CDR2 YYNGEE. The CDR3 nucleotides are TGTGCCAGCAGCGCAGACAGGAACACTGAAGCTTTCTTT. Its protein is CASSADRNTEAFF.

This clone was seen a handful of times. The CDR3 sequence is CASSLYELPGNEQFF. CDR3 nucleotides: TGTGCCAGCAGCCTTTACGAACTCCCTGGCAATGAGCAGTTCTTC. The chain uses TRBV7-3 and TRBJ2-1; D is ambiguous. This CDR3 is 15 amino acids long. Trimming stripped 5 bases from V and 6 bases from J, with 17 bases between. The V gene's germline CDR1 is SGHTA and CDR2 FQGTGA.

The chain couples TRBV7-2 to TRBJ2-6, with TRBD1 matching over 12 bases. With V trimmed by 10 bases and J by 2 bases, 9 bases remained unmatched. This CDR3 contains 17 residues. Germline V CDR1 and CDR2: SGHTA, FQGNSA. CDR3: CATREGTGGTGANVLTF. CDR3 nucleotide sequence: TGTGCCACCCGAGAAGGGACAGGGGGCACTGGGGCCAACGTCCTGACTTTC. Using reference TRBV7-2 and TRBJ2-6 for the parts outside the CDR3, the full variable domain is GAGVSQSPSNKVTEKGKDVELRCDPISGHTALYWYRQSLGQGLEFLIYFQGNSAPDKSGLPSDRFSAERTGGSVSTLTIQRTQQEDSAVYLCATREGTGGTGANVLTFGAGSRLTVL.

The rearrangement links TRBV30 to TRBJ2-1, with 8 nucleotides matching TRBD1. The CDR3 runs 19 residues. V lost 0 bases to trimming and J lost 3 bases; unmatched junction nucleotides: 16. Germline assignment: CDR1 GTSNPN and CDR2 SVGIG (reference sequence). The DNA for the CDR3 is TGTGCCTGGAGTGTATGGGACAGGATCACTGGCGGGGTCTACAATGAGCAGTTCTTC. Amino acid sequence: CAWSVWDRITGGVYNEQFF.

The CDR3 loop is CASSSETTGAGGYTF. The CDR3 bases are TGCGCCAGCAGCTCAGAAACCACAGGGGCAGGGGGCTACACCTTC. This chain links TRBV4-1 with TRBJ1-2; TRBD1 matches at 7 bases. Trimming cost V 5 bases and J 8 bases; bases outside gene matches: 14. Germline values: CDR1 MGHRA, CDR2 YSYEKL. This CDR3 region has 15 residues.

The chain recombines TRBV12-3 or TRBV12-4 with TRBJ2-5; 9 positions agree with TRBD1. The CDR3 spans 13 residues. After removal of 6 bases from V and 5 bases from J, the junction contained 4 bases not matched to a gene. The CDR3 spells CASRRQGGETQYF. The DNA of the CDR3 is TGTGCCAGCAGACGACAGGGGGGGGAGACCCAGTACTTC.

CDR3 in DNA: TGTGCCAGCAGCCGGGACAGGGCCTATGGCTACACCTTC. It specifies CASSRDRAYGYTF. The chain links TRBV12-3 or TRBV12-4 to TRBJ1-2, with 9 bases that match TRBD1. The CDR3 covers 13 residues. J gave up 4 bases and V 6 bases, and 3 bases lay outside the gene matches.

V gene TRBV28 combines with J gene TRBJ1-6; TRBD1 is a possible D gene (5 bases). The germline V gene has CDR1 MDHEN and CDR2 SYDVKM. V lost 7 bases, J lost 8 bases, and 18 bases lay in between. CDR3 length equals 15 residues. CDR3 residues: CASTTGVVYDSPLHF. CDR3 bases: TGTGCCAGCACGACGGGGGTGGTTTACGATTCACCCCTCCACTTT. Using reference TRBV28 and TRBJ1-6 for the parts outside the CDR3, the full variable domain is DVKVTQSSRYLVKRTGEKVFLECVQDMDHENMFWYRQDPGLGLRLIYFSYDVKMKEKGDIPEGYSVSREKKERFSLILESASTNQTSMYLCASTTGVVYDSPLHFGNGTRLTVT.

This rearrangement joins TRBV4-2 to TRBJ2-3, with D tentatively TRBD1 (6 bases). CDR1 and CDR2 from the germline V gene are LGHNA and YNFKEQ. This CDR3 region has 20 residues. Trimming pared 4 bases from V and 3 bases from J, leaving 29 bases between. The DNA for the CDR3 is TGTGCCAGCAGCCTAGAGGCAACAGGGCTCGGGCGTTTGGTGACAGATACGCAGTATTTT. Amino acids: CASSLEATGLGRLVTDTQYF.

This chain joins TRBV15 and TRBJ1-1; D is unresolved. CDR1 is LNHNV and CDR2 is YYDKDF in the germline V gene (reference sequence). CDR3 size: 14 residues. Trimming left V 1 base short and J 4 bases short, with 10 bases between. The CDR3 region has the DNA TGTGCCACCAGCAGAGCCCCCGGGAGCACTGAAGCTTTCTTT. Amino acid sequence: CATSRAPGSTEAFF. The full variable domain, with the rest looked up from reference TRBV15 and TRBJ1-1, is DAMVIQNPRYQVTQFGKPVTLSCSQTLNHNVMYWYQQKSSQAPKLLFHYYDKDFNNEADTPDNFQSRRPNTSFCFLDIRSPGLGDTAMYLCATSRAPGSTEAFFGQGTRLTVV.

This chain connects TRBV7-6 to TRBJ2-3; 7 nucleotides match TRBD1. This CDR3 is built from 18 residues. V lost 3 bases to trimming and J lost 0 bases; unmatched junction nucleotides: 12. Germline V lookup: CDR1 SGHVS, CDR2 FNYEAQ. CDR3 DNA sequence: TGTGCCAGCAGCTTGTCGGTGCTGGGACAGATTAGCACAGATACGCAGTATTTT. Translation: CASSLSVLGQISTDTQYF. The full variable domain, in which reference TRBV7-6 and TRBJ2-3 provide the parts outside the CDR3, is GAGVSQSPRYKVTKRGQDVALRCDPISGHVSLYWYRQALGQGPEFLTYFNYEAQQDKSGLPNDRFSAERPEGSISTLTIQRTEQRDSAMYRCASSLSVLGQISTDTQYFGPGTRLTVL.

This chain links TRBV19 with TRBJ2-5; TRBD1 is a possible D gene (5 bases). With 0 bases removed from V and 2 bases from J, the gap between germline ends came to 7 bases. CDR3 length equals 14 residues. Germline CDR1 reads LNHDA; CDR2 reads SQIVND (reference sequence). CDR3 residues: CASSIETGQETQYF. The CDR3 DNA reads TGTGCCAGTAGTATAGAAACAGGACAAGAGACCCAGTACTTC.

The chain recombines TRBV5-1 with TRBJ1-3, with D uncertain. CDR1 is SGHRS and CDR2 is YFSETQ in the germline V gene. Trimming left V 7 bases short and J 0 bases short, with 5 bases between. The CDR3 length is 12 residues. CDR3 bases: TGCGCCAGCGCAGACTCTGGAAACACCATATATTTT. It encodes CASADSGNTIYF.

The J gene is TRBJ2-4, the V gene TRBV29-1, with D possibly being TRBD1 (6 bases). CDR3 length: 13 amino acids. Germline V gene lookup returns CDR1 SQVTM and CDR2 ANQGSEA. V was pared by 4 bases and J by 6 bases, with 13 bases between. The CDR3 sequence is CSVAAGTINIQYF. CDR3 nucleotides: TGCAGCGTTGCCGCCGGGACAATAAACATTCAGTACTTC.

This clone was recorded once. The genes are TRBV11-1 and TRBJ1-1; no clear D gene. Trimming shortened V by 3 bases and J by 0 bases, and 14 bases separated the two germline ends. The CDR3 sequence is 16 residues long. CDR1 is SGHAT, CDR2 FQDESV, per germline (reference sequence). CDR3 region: CASSFRVPPMNTEAFF. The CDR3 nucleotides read TGTGCCAGCAGCTTCCGGGTGCCCCCCATGAACACTGAAGCTTTCTTT.

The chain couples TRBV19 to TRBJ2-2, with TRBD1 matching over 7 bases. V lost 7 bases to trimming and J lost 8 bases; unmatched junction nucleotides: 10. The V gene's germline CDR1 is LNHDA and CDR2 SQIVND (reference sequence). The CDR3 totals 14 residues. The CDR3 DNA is TGTGCCAGTACCATCAACAGGGGCGCGGGGGAGCTGTTTTTT. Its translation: CASTINRGAGELFF.

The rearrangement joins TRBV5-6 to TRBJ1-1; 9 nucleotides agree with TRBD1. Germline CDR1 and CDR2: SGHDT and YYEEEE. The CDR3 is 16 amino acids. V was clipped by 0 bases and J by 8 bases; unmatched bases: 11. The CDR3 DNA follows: TGTGCCAGCAGCTTGGTGACAGGGGGGCCGGCACACGAAGCTTTCTTT. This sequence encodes CASSLVTGGPAHEAFF.

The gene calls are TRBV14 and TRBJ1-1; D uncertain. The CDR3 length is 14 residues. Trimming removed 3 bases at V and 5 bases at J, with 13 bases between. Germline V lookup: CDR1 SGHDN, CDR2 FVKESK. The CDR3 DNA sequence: TGTGCCAGCAGCCATGACGGACGGGGAACTGAAGCTTTCTTT. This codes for CASSHDGRGTEAFF.

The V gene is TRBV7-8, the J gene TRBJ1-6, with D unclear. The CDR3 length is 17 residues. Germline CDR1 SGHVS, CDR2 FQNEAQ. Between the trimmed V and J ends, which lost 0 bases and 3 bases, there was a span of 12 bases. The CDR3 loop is CASSLAGGLDYNSPLHF. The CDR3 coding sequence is TGTGCCAGCAGCTTAGCCGGAGGGTTAGACTATAATTCACCCCTCCACTTT. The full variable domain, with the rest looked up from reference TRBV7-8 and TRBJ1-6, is GAGVSQSPRYKVAKRGQDVALRCDPISGHVSLFWYQQALGQGPEFLTYFQNEAQLDKSGLPSDRFFAERPEGSVSTLKIQRTQQEDSAVYLCASSLAGGLDYNSPLHFGNGTRLTVT.

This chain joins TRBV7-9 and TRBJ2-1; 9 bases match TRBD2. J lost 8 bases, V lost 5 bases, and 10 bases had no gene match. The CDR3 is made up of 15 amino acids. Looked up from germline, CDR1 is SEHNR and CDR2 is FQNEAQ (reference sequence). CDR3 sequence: CASSLNSGLADEQFF. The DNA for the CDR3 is TGTGCCAGCAGCCTTAATTCGGGACTAGCAGATGAGCAGTTCTTC.

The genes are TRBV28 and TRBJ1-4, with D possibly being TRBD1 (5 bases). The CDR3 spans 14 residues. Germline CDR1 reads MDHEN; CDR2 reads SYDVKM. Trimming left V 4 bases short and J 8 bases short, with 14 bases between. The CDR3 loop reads CASSSRGGSEKLFF. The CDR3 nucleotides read TGTGCCAGCAGTTCGCGGGGGGGTTCCGAAAAACTGTTTTTT.

CDR3 coding DNA: TGTGCCAGCACCGGAGGGAAGGGGCTAGGTGAAGCTTTCTTT. This sequence encodes CASTGGKGLGEAFF. The chain couples TRBV2 to TRBJ1-1; possible D gene TRBD1, 5 bases. The germline V and J ends were trimmed by 7 bases and 7 bases, with 19 bases remaining between them. Looked up from germline, CDR1 is SNHLY and CDR2 is FYNNEI. CDR3 size: 14 residues.

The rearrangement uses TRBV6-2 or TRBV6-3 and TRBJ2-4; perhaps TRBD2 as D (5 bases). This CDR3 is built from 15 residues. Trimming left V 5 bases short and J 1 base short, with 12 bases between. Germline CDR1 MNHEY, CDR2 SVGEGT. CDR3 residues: CASSELDWAKNIQYF. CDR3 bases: TGTGCCAGCAGTGAGTTGGACTGGGCCAAAAACATTCAGTACTTC.

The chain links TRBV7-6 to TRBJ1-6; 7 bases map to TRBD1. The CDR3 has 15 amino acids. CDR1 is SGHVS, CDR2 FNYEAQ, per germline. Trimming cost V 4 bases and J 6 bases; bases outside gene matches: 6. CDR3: CASSSRQGGNSPLHF. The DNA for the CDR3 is TGTGCCAGCAGCTCAAGACAGGGAGGTAATTCACCCCTCCACTTT.

The CDR3 DNA follows: TGTGCCAGCAGTCATCGGACTAGCGGGAGATATGGAAGAGGTGAGCAGTTCTTC. This translates into CASSHRTSGRYGRGEQFF. J is TRBJ2-1 and V is TRBV6-6; 13 bases are shared with TRBD2. The germline gives CDR1 MNHNY, CDR2 SVGAGI (reference sequence). The CDR3 contains 18 residues. V lost 5 bases, J lost 9 bases, and 16 bases stayed unmatched.

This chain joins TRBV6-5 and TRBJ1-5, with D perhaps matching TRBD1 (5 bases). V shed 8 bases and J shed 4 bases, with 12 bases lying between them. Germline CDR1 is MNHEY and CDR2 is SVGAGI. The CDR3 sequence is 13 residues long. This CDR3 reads CASAARDNQPQHF. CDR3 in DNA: TGTGCCAGCGCTGCCAGGGATAATCAGCCCCAGCATTTT.